This T cell receptor (beta chain) emerged from a study of vaccination and CD4 T cells after COVID-19. Looking at the study overall: SARS-CoV-2, HCoV-NL63, HCoV-OC43 and HCoV-229E supplied the overlapping spike peptides used to stimulate cells.

Points on this clonotype: The target antigen is unknown.

Cultured CD4+ T cell DNA underwent sequencing with the Oncomine TCR Beta short-read assay. Using its own MiXCR run on the PCR reads, TCRdb lists one record per CDR3 protein. The sample lists thousands of distinct CDR3 sequences, around 48% occurring once. Germline CDR1 SGHRS, CDR2 YFSETQ. Germline trimming cut 4 bases from V and 5 bases from J; bases unmatched to any gene: 10. This CDR3 is 15 amino acids long. Study-level results: Post-vaccination reactive clonotypes (median roughly 35) did not differ significantly from post-infection (approximately 22).

Treatment of the sample: roughly 11-day PBMC culture with coronavirus spike peptide pools or control peptides (ViraFEST assay). The unexposed donor gave CD4+ T cells before the COVID-19 pandemic (2011-2018). This chain uses TRBV5-1 with TRBJ2-7, with 9 bases that match TRBD1. The clonotype originates from a human donor in good health. The sample taken for sequencing was CD4+ T cells from blood, cultured in vitro. As DNA, the CDR3 is TGCGCCAGCAGCCTACCGGGACAGGGAATCCACGAGCAGTACTTC. This encodes CASSLPGQGIHEQYF.